The following is a TCR beta chain sequence with its context. The antigen is unknown. Only in-frame clones appear in the TCRdb table, and some are missing; sequencing was by immunoSEQ multiplex PCR. The sample includes 130,000 or so clones, more than 75% of them seen just once. With 3 bases removed from V and 1 base from J, the gap between germline ends came to 9 bases. Germline V gives CDR1 LGHNA, CDR2 YSLEER. The CDR3 has 14 residues. This record belongs to a study of T cell responses to AZD1222 COVID-19 vaccine. Turning to the study itself: Researchers grouped second doses given at about 4 or about 12 weeks into one pool. Whole-study results and caveats: All repertoire sampling was performed exclusively after the peak T cell response. Donors in the cohort were predominantly white British and more often female, and clonal diversity was possibly underestimated.

The clonotype originates from an adult in good health. Here the sequenced sample was peripheral blood, taken on day 0 of AZD1222 vaccination. This chain uses TRBV4-3 with TRBJ1-2; D may be TRBD1 (6 bases). The CDR3 sequence: CASSQEDSNYGYTF. CDR3 nucleotide sequence: TGCGCCAGCAGCCAGGAGGACAGTAACTATGGCTACACCTTC.